This T cell receptor (beta chain) was profiled in a study of read filtering for tumor transcriptome and immune sequencing (dated by TCRdb to 2020 to 2022). Looking at the study overall: The cohort had fewer than 20 male and more than 11 female patients with a mean age of roughly 70 years, ranging from about 45 to 85. Under revised international staging, roughly eight patients fell into R-ISS I, more than 15 into R-ISS II and more than five into R-ISS III. As a main aim, a read-filtering strategy for immune repertoire data was addressed, with the specific question being whether clonotypes supported by a single read should be removed. TCR-region mapped reads per sample ranged from about 4 to 10.27 million with IR-seq versus only about 75 to 1,400 with RNA-seq. TCR repertoires obtained by targeted immune repertoire sequencing and by bulk whole-transcriptome sequencing performed on the same bone marrow samples were compared. After DNase treatment, whole-transcriptome libraries were prepared using the TruSeq RNA Access Library Prep Kit.

Each patient had bone marrow sampled at the time of active disease. Ficoll-Hypaque density gradient centrifugation was used to isolate the bone marrow mononuclear cells. Myeloma plasma cells were removed and CD138-negative cells were obtained by negative selection following labeling with CD138 magnetic microbeads on a MACS separator. Flow cytometry with CD138 antibodies on an Attune NxT was used to check how pure the isolated cells were. TRIzol reagent was used to extract total RNA, which was then quantified with a NanoDrop spectrophotometer. For each patient, paired RNA-seq and IR-seq were run on the CD138-negative bone marrow sample from that patient. TCR libraries were constructed from 400 ng RNA using the Immunoverse kit, and molecular barcoded adaptors covering alpha/delta and beta/gamma chains were employed. TCR library preparation was performed with the same RNA that was used for transcriptome sequencing. TCR libraries were sequenced on an Illumina HiSeq 4000 with 2 x 150 cycles. The paper's data handling went like this. TCR reads were aligned to human V, D, J and C references and assembled into CDR3 clonotypes with MiXCR, including quality filtering and error correction. The tcR package in R was used for analysis of clonotype counts and gene usage diversity. For inspection of raw mapping reads, RNA-seq reads were mapped by STAR aligner version 2.5.3a onto GRCh37 of the human genome. To test how sequencing depth affected the clonotypes detected, IR-seq fastq files were randomly downsampled with Seqtk 1.3. The public reads were run again by TCRdb, first through fastp at Q25 and then through MiXCR, and only productive beta chains were kept. Rows matching on CDR3 protein sequence are summarized as one entry with the most common DNA and genes. These V and J calls are TCRdb output, not the study's own analysis. The sample table contains 130,000 or so distinct CDR3 sequences; only one count was recorded for 13% of them. Roughly 7.6% of the sample rests with the top ten.

V is shortened by 7 bases, J by 5 bases, and the region joining them spans 10 bases. The CDR3 holds 11 amino acids from the cysteine to the phenylalanine. Only the CDR3 portion is preserved as DNA: 33 bases, with reading frame beginning at the first base. The germline V gene (reference sequence) supplies CDR1 DFQATT and CDR2 SNEGSKA. This clonotype was picked up a small number of times. It has no known antigen specificity. No base qualities exist here, and no much larger clone lies one base off it. Overall study results and their limits: Compared with RNA-seq, IR-seq captured clonotypes at much higher depth and more reliably, and a smaller IR-seq throughput was enough to identify most shared clonotypes. Removing single-read clonotypes increased the correlation between IR-seq and RNA-seq shared clonotype proportions. The sorted CD138-negative fraction was a mixed bone marrow immune population, not purified T cells. In IR-seq, roughly 79% of clonotypes but approximately 3.2% of total reads were represented by single-read clonotypes, whereas in RNA-seq, around 75% of clonotypes and more than 40% of reads were represented by single-read clonotypes.

The sequence links TRBV20-1 to TRBJ2-3, with the D gene not clear enough to name. Specimen: a population of CD138-negative cells sorted from bone marrow. The sample's cell subset or site, from its label and the paper: bone marrow mononuclear cells depleted of CD138+ plasma/myeloma cells by negative magnetic selection. This TCR was recovered from a donor aged 40 or over with multiple myeloma. The DNA sequence is as follows: TGCAGTGGCACGGGCGGAGATACGCAGTATTTT. Its coded protein is CSGTGGDTQYF.